The clone carrying this T cell receptor (beta chain) was observed at least ten times. Its matching antigen is unknown. TCRdb reprocessed the 5' RACE reads via MiXCR and lists one record per CDR3 protein. The sample gives over 40,000 distinct CDR3 sequences, less than 25% of which show up once; around 4% is in the top ten. Tregs were sorted as CD4+CD25+CD127-/low cells. Study outcomes and limitations: In terms of TCR gene usage, tumor memory CD4+ T cells clustered together with blood and lymph node memory CD4+ cells, as well as with lymph node naive CD4+ cells. Whole repertoires were not studied in the larger cohort, only one V-J beta rearrangement.

Germline CDR1 SGDLS, CDR2 YYNGEE. The CDR3 runs 16 residues. V was pared by 1 base and J by 1 base, with 11 bases between. This clonotype originated in a female donor with breast cancer. The V gene is TRBV9, the J gene TRBJ2-2, with TRBD1 as a possible D gene (6 bases). Source material: Tregs sorted from blood. The CDR3 reads CASSVFEGQNTGELFF. CDR3 nucleotides: TGTGCCAGCAGCGTATTTGAGGGACAGAACACCGGGGAGCTGTTTTTT. The full variable domain, rest sourced from reference TRBV9 and TRBJ2-2, is DSGVTQTPKHLITATGQRVTLRCSPRSGDLSVYWYQQSLDQGLQFLIQYYNGEERAKGNILERFSAQQFPDLHSELNLSSLELGDSALYFCASSVFEGQNTGELFFGEGSRLTVL.